The next 30 T cell receptor beta chains were all read from a single sample in a study of blood T cell repertoires in COVID-19 (TCRdb year 2020). Library preparation employed the immunoSEQ multiplex PCR assay. TCRdb re-hosts the immuneACCESS table, in-frame sequences only. Its copies lack some clones; in the studies checked, an unresolved V gene accounts for under half of them, and the cause for the rest is not known. The sample table records about 150,000 clones; 80% of these occur just once. Together, the top ten hold over 0.5% of the sample. The sequencing input was peripheral blood. These receptors were taken from a man in his fifties or sixties with acute or convalescent COVID-19.

The rearrangement links TRBV6-2 or TRBV6-3 to TRBJ1-1; 8 bases are shared with TRBD1. The CDR3 covers 17 residues. The ends lost 6 bases at V and 0 bases at J; junction bases unmatched: 12. Germline CDR1 and CDR2: MNHEY and SVGEGT. This CDR3 is CASSPGTGSILNTEAFF. The CDR3 nucleotides read TGTGCCAGCAGCCCCGGGACAGGCAGCATCCTGAACACTGAAGCTTTCTTT.

In nucleotides, the CDR3 is TGTGCCAGCAGCCTGAATTTGGGACACATCAATGGCTACACCTTC. Its translation: CASSLNLGHINGYTF. This chain links TRBV7-8 with TRBJ1-2, with D maybe TRBD1 (6 bases). Germline V gives CDR1 SGHVS, CDR2 FQNEAQ. V lost 5 bases and J lost 6, with 19 bases in between. There are 15 residues in the CDR3.

This rearrangement joins TRBV5-5 to TRBJ2-7; D is unresolved. Germline lookup yields CDR1 SGHKS and CDR2 YYEKEE (reference sequence). With 0 bases removed from V and 3 bases from J, the gap between germline ends came to 16 bases. This CDR3 region has 16 residues. This CDR3 reads CASSLGLFGYNYEQYF. CDR3 DNA: TGTGCCAGCAGCTTGGGGTTGTTCGGGTACAACTACGAGCAGTACTTC.

The CDR3 here is CASSPQGPGELFF. The CDR3, as DNA: TGTGCCAGCAGTCCACAGGGACCCGGGGAGCTGTTTTTT. The chain recombines TRBV6-7 with TRBJ2-2, with D perhaps TRBD1 (6 bases). TRBV6-7 is identified as an open reading frame with a role that is uncertain. CDR3 length: 13 amino acids. Between the trimmed V and J ends, which lost 5 bases and 6 bases, there was a span of 10 bases.

This chain uses TRBV5-1 with TRBJ1-2, with D perhaps TRBD1 (6 bases). V was shortened by 4 bases and J by 2 bases, with 15 bases between the two germline ends. Germline V gives CDR1 SGHRS, CDR2 YFSETQ. The CDR3 sequence is 15 residues long. CDR3 in DNA: TGCGCCAGCAGCATTCTGACAGGTGGGAACTATGGCTACACCTTC. This encodes CASSILTGGNYGYTF.

This chain links TRBV7-2 with TRBJ2-1; 8 bases map to TRBD2. The germline gives CDR1 SGHTA, CDR2 FQGNSA. The length of the CDR3 is 15 residues. The J segment lost 7 bases and the V segment lost 3 bases, leaving 8 bases of the junction unmatched. The CDR3 DNA reads TGTGCCAGCAGCTTGGCGGGGGGAACTAAGAATGAGCAGTTCTTC. It specifies CASSLAGGTKNEQFF.

V gene TRBV5-4 combines with J gene TRBJ2-1; 10 bases map to TRBD2. The length of the CDR3 is 15 residues. Per the germline V gene, CDR1 is SGHNT and CDR2 is YYREEE (reference sequence). V lost 3 bases, J lost 6 bases, and 6 bases stayed unmatched. CDR3 residues: CASSYPGLASNEQFF. For the CDR3, the DNA is TGTGCCAGCAGCTATCCGGGACTAGCGAGCAATGAGCAGTTCTTC.

V gene TRBV4-2 combines with J gene TRBJ2-2; 9 positions match TRBD2. Germline loops: CDR1 LGHNA, CDR2 YNFKEQ. The CDR3 spans 16 residues. V dropped 0 bases and J dropped 5; count of bases not matched to a gene: 4. The CDR3 bases are TGTGCCAGCAGCCAAGAGCTAGCGGGGCGGACCGGGGAGCTGTTTTTT. The encoded protein is CASSQELAGRTGELFF.

The chain employs TRBV4-2 and TRBJ2-5; D gene uncertain. CDR1 is LGHNA and CDR2 is YNFKEQ in the germline V gene. The CDR3 is 13 residues long. The V end lost 1 base, the J end lost 3 bases, and 6 bases lay between the germline ends. CDR3 sequence (DNA): TGTGCCAGCAGCCAAGCACGGGAAGAGACCCAGTACTTC. Residues: CASSQAREETQYF.

This clone was counted a single time. The chain joins TRBV28 to TRBJ1-1; D not certain. V lost 3 bases to trimming and J lost 3 bases, with 8 bases between them. This CDR3 is built from 13 residues. Per the germline V gene, CDR1 is MDHEN and CDR2 is SYDVKM. Written as DNA, the CDR3 is TGTGCCAGCAGTTTCGGAGGGTACACTGAAGCTTTCTTT. It specifies CASSFGGYTEAFF.

The chain links TRBV6-6 to TRBJ2-2; maybe TRBD2 (6 bases). V was clipped by 4 bases and J by 4 bases, with 13 bases between them. The CDR3 is 15 amino acids. Germline V gene lookup returns CDR1 MNHNY and CDR2 SVGAGI (reference sequence). The CDR3 bases are TGTGCCAGCAGTTTCGGGACTCGCGGCACCGGGGAGCTGTTTTTT. Translating it yields CASSFGTRGTGELFF.

Only one count was recorded for this clone. The chain recombines TRBV28 with TRBJ1-2; TRBD1 aligns across 10 bases. The CDR3 totals 16 residues. Germline V lookup: CDR1 MDHEN, CDR2 SYDVKM. The V and J ends lost 3 bases and 7 bases, in that order; junction bases with no gene match: 11. CDR3 in DNA: TGTGCCAGCAGTTTTCCCTCGTCGACAGGGGGCGGTGGCTACACCTTC. Its translation: CASSFPSSTGGGGYTF.

J is TRBJ1-4 and V is TRBV5-6, with 12 bases aligning to TRBD1. V trimming: 4 bases; J trimming: 3 bases; junction bases outside the gene matches: 4. The germline CDR1 and CDR2 sequences are SGHDT and YYEEEE. CDR3 length: 16 residues. This CDR3 is CASSGGQGAANEKLFF. The CDR3 DNA follows: TGTGCCAGCAGCGGGGGACAGGGGGCAGCTAATGAAAAACTGTTTTTT.

This sequence joins TRBV9 and TRBJ2-5; D is uncertain. The length of the CDR3 is 15 residues. V was shortened by 3 bases and J by 2 bases, with 14 bases between the two germline ends. Germline lookup yields CDR1 SGDLS and CDR2 YYNGEE. CDR3 amino acids: CASSGPGWYQETQYF. In DNA, the CDR3 is TGTGCCAGCAGCGGTCCCGGTTGGTATCAAGAGACCCAGTACTTC.

This clone came up once. V is TRBV5-1 and J is TRBJ1-1; 8 bases align to TRBD1. Germline CDR1 reads SGHRS; CDR2 reads YFSETQ. The trim removed 6 bases at V and 4 bases at J, leaving 8 bases unmatched. The CDR3 has 14 amino acids. For the CDR3, the DNA is TGCGCCAGCAAAGCCAAAGACAGGGGCACTGAAGCTTTCTTT. This gives the protein CASKAKDRGTEAFF.

This clone was seen more than once but under ten times. The genes are TRBV19 and TRBJ1-1; 8 nucleotides agree with TRBD1. V trimming: 2 bases; J trimming: 5 bases; junction bases outside the gene matches: 4. Per germline, CDR1 LNHDA and CDR2 SQIVND (reference sequence). The CDR3 totals 14 residues. In nucleotides, the CDR3 is TGTGCCAGTAGTATAAACAGGGGGAGTACTGAAGCTTTCTTT. Translating it yields CASSINRGSTEAFF. The complete variable domain, with remaining parts taken from reference TRBV19 and TRBJ1-1, reads DGGITQSPKYLFRKEGQNVTLSCEQNLNHDAMYWYRQDPGQGLRLIYYSQIVNDFQKGDIAEGYSVSREKKESFPLTVTSAQKNPTAFYLCASSINRGSTEAFFGQGTRLTVV.

This chain links TRBV5-6 with TRBJ2-2, with a possible D match to TRBD1 (5 bases). This CDR3 is 15 amino acids long. Germline-derived CDR1 and CDR2 are SGHDT and YYEEEE. V lost 0 bases and J lost 7, with 13 bases in between. The CDR3 bases are TGTGCCAGCAGCTTGGCAGGGTTCATAGGCGGGGAGCTGTTTTTT. Its protein is CASSLAGFIGGELFF. The full variable domain, with the rest looked up from reference TRBV5-6 and TRBJ2-2, is DAGVTQSPTHLIKTRGQQVTLRCSPKSGHDTVSWYQQALGQGPQFIFQYYEEEERQRGNFPDRFSGHQFPNYSSELNVNALLLGDSALYLCASSLAGFIGGELFFGEGSRLTVL.

V usage is TRBV5-1 and J usage is TRBJ2-1; 10 positions match TRBD2. CDR1 SGHRS and CDR2 YFSETQ come from the germline V gene. Unmatched junction bases numbered 8, after V lost 5 bases and J lost 6 bases. This CDR3 contains 15 residues. The CDR3 region has the DNA TGCGCCAGCAGACTCACTAGCGGGGCTTCCAATGAGCAGTTCTTC. This translates into CASRLTSGASNEQFF.

J is TRBJ2-3 and V is TRBV5-3, with 11 bases that match TRBD2. TRBV5-3 is filed as an ORF, its function uncertain. Trimming at V came to 4 bases and at J to 0 bases, leaving 13 bases not matched to a gene. There are 19 residues in the CDR3. The CDR3 spells CARSLFLAGGFPSTDTQYF. In nucleotides, the CDR3 is TGTGCCAGAAGCCTATTCCTAGCGGGGGGATTCCCTAGCACAGATACGCAGTATTTT.

V gene TRBV3-1 (or the pseudogene TRBV3-2) combines with J gene TRBJ2-7, with D possibly matching TRBD2 (6 bases). CDR1 and CDR2 from the germline V gene are LGHDT and YNNKEL (reference sequence). The CDR3 runs to 13 residues. Trimming removed 4 bases at V and 3 bases at J, with 10 bases between. The CDR3 sequence: CASSPSGGYEQYF. DNA of the CDR3: TGTGCCAGCAGCCCCTCCGGGGGCTACGAGCAGTACTTC.

The chain is built from TRBV10-3 and TRBJ1-1; D unclear. The V gene lost 3 bases and the J gene lost 0 bases, with 5 bases spanning the gap. The CDR3 totals 13 residues. Germline V gives CDR1 ENHRY, CDR2 SYGVKD. As DNA, the CDR3 is TGTGCCATCAGTGACATCCTGAACACTGAAGCTTTCTTT. This codes for CAISDILNTEAFF.

The chain couples TRBV10-3 to TRBJ2-2, with D maybe TRBD2 (6 bases). V was cut by 7 bases and J by 3 bases, with 12 bases left in between. The germline gives CDR1 ENHRY, CDR2 SYGVKD. The CDR3 contains 14 residues. The CDR3 spells CAINRREDTGELFF. CDR3 sequence (DNA): TGTGCCATCAATAGGAGGGAGGACACCGGGGAGCTGTTTTTT.

The V gene is TRBV9, the J gene TRBJ2-1; 10 bases are a match to TRBD2. Per germline, CDR1 SGDLS and CDR2 YYNGEE. The CDR3 spans 15 residues. Trimming removed 0 bases from V and 7 bases from J; junction bases left unmatched: 4. CDR3 amino acids: CASSVAPSGGNEQFF. The CDR3, as DNA: TGTGCCAGCAGCGTAGCCCCTAGCGGGGGAAATGAGCAGTTCTTC.

The sample holds a few counts of this clone. This chain joins TRBV19 and TRBJ2-1, with 8 bases that match TRBD2. CDR3 length equals 16 residues. The germline gives CDR1 LNHDA, CDR2 SQIVND (reference sequence). The ends lost 6 bases at V and 5 bases at J; junction bases unmatched: 12. This chain's CDR3 is CASSPFPGGPHNEQFF. The CDR3 nucleotides read TGTGCCAGTAGCCCCTTCCCGGGAGGGCCACACAATGAGCAGTTCTTC.

The chain carries TRBV3-1 (or the pseudogene TRBV3-2) and TRBJ2-7; TRBD1 aligns across 9 bases. Germline trimming cut 1 base from V and 5 bases from J; bases unmatched to any gene: 6. Germline V gives CDR1 LGHDT, CDR2 YNNKEL (reference sequence). The CDR3 consists of 15 residues. CDR3 nucleotides: TGTGCCAGCAGCCAAGGACCAGGACAGGGGCACGAGCAGTACTTC. This gives the protein CASSQGPGQGHEQYF.

As DNA, the CDR3 is TGTGCCAGCAGCCAAGCGCGAGTGCCTGGAAACACCATATATTTT. Amino acids: CASSQARVPGNTIYF. The rearrangement links TRBV3-1 (or the pseudogene TRBV3-2) to TRBJ1-3; D ambiguous. The germline V and J ends were trimmed by 1 base and 2 bases, with 9 bases remaining between them. This CDR3 region has 15 residues. Per germline, CDR1 LGHDT and CDR2 YNNKEL (reference sequence).

This chain connects TRBV9 to TRBJ1-1, with 8 bases lining up with TRBD1. Germline lookup yields CDR1 SGDLS and CDR2 YYNGEE. The CDR3 is 16 residues long. The V gene end was trimmed by 4 bases and the J gene end by 7 bases; junction bases not matched to a gene: 15. CDR3 DNA sequence: TGTGCCAGCAGCCCTAGTAGGTCCAGGGGGCGTGATGAAGCTTTCTTT. Translation: CASSPSRSRGRDEAFF.

This rearrangement joins TRBV2 to TRBJ2-3; D is perhaps TRBD1 (6 bases). Germline assignment: CDR1 SNHLY and CDR2 FYNNEI. The CDR3 runs to 13 residues. V lost 10 bases to trimming and J lost 2 bases, with 13 bases between them. CDR3 sequence reads: CATTRDTTDTQYF. The CDR3 bases are TGTGCCACTACTCGGGACACCACAGATACGCAGTATTTT.

This chain links TRBV29-1 with TRBJ1-1; 7 nucleotides align to TRBD1. V lost 3 bases, J lost 7 bases, and 5 bases stayed unmatched. The CDR3 extends over 12 amino acids. Germline-derived CDR1 and CDR2 are SQVTM and ANQGSEA. The CDR3 coding sequence is TGCAGCGTTGAGAGACCAGGGGGTGAAGCTTTCTTT. It yields the protein CSVERPGGEAFF.

J is TRBJ2-2 and V is TRBV27, with a possible D match to TRBD1 (6 bases). The V gene lost 9 bases and the J gene lost 7 bases, with 15 bases spanning the gap. The length of the CDR3 is 13 residues. Germline V gives CDR1 MNHEY, CDR2 SMNVEV (reference sequence). CDR3 in amino acids: CASRSGVVGELFF. The CDR3, as DNA: TGTGCCAGTAGGTCAGGGGTAGTCGGGGAGCTGTTTTTT.